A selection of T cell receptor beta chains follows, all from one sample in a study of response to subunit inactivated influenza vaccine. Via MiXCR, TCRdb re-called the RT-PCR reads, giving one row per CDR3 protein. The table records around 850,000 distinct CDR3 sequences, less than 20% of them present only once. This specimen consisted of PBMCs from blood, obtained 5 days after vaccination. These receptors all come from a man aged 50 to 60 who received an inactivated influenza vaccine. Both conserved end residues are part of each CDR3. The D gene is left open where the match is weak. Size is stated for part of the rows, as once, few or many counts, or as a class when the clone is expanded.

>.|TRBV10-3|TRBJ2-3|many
CAISEQTSTDTQYF
TGTGCCATCAGTGAGCAGACTAGCACAGATACGCAGTATTTT
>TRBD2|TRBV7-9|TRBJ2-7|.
CASSLATSGRHEQYF
TGTGCCAGCAGCTTAGCGACTAGCGGGAGGCACGAGCAGTACTTC
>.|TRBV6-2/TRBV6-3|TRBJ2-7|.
CATNIGNRAYEQYF
TGTGCCACCAATATTGGGAACAGGGCCTACGAGCAGTACTTC
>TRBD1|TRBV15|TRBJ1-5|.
CATSRPLEGANQPQHF
TGTGCCACCAGCAGGCCATTGGAGGGGGCCAATCAGCCCCAGCATTTT
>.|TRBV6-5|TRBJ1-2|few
CASSWRGEDRSGYTF
TGTGCCAGCAGTTGGCGGGGGGAGGACAGATCGGGCTACACCTTC
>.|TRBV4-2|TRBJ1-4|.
CASSLAAGFELFF
TGTGCCAGCAGCCTAGCGGCGGGGTTTGAACTGTTTTTT
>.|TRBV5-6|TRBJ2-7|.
CASSLWGSDEQYF
TGTGCCAGCAGCTTGTGGGGTTCGGACGAGCAGTACTTC
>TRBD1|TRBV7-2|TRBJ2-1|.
CASSFDRGDNEQFF
TGTGCCAGCAGCTTCGACAGGGGGGACAATGAGCAGTTCTTC
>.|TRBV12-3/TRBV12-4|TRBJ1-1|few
CASSLMAGNTEAFF
TGTGCCAGCAGTTTAATGGCAGGGAACACTGAAGCTTTCTTT
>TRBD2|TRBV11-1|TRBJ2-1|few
CASSLVTTSGTIYNEQFF
TGTGCCAGCAGCTTAGTGACGACTAGCGGGACGATCTACAATGAGCAGTTCTTC
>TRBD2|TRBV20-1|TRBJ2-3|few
CSASFGTNLAAGDTQYF
TGCAGTGCTAGCTTCGGAACCAACCTAGCGGCCGGGGATACGCAGTATTTT
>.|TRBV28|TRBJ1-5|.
CASSTIILAHQPQHF
TGTGCCAGCAGTACGATCATCCTGGCCCATCAGCCCCAGCATTTT
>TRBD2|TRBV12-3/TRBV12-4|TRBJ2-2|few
CASSRLSGTGELFF
TGTGCCAGCAGTAGGCTTAGCGGGACCGGGGAGCTGTTTTTT
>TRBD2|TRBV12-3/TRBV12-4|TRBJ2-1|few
CASSPPGLAGMVEQFF
TGTGCCAGCAGTCCCCCGGGACTAGCGGGTATGGTTGAGCAGTTCTTC
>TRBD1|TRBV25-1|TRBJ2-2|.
CASSDQDRGESRELFF
TGTGCCAGCAGTGATCAGGACAGGGGGGAGAGTCGGGAGCTGTTTTTT
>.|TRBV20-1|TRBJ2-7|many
CSASKRGPLAEQYF
TGCAGTGCTAGTAAACGGGGGCCCTTGGCGGAGCAGTACTTC
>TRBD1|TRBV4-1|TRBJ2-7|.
CASSRLKTTGNGYEQYF
TGCGCCAGCAGCCGACTAAAGACGACAGGGAATGGTTACGAGCAGTACTTC
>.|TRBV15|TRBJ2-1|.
CATSRAGGAGRHEQFF
TGTGCCACCAGCAGAGCAGGTGGTGCCGGACGTCATGAGCAGTTCTTC
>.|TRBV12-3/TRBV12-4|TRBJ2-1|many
CASSPLVHNEQFF
TGTGCCAGCAGTCCACTAGTGCACAATGAGCAGTTCTTC
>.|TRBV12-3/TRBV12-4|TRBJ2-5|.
CASSLDGGFQETQYF
TGTGCCAGCAGTTTAGACGGCGGGTTCCAAGAGACCCAGTACTTC
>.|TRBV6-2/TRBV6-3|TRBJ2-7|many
CASSYPLDRSYEQYF
TGTGCCAGCAGTTACCCCCTGGACAGATCCTACGAGCAGTACTTC
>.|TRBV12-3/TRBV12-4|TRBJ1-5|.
CASSLTLGGKQPQHF
TGTGCCAGCAGTTTAACCCTCGGGGGCAAGCAGCCCCAGCATTTT
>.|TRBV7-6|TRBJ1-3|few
CASSLAQGGNTIYF
TGTGCCAGCAGCTTAGCTCAGGGGGGAAACACCATATATTTT
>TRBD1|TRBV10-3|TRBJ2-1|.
CASSGTAYNEQFF
TGTGCCAGTTCCGGGACAGCGTACAATGAGCAGTTCTTC
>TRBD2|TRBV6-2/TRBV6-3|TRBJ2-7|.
CASSTGTSSYF
TGTGCCAGCAGCACCGGGACTAGCTCTTACTTC
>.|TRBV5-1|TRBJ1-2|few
CASSLVGFEARSYGYTF
TGCGCCAGCAGCTTGGTGGGATTCGAAGCTCGAAGCTATGGCTACACCTTC
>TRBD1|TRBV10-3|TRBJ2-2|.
CAISESGQTGELFF
TGTGCCATCAGTGAGTCGGGACAGACCGGGGAGCTGTTTTTT
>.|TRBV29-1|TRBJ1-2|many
CSVEDRAYGYTF
TGCAGCGTTGAAGATAGGGCCTATGGCTACACCTTC
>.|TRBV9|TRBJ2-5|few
CASSGGYNTGHGTQYF
TGTGCCAGCAGCGGCGGATATAACACGGGGCATGGGACCCAGTACTTC
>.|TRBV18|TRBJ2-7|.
CASSPKRGYGQYF
TGTGCCAGCTCACCGAAACGGGGTTACGGGCAGTACTTC
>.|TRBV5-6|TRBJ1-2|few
CASSSPYRANGYTF
TGTGCCAGCAGCTCCCCGTACAGGGCAAATGGCTACACCTTC
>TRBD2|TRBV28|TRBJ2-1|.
CASRLAGYNEQFF
TGTGCCAGCCGATTAGCGGGTTACAATGAGCAGTTCTTC
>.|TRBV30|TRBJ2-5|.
CAWAVGLRETQYF
TGTGCCTGGGCGGTCGGGTTGCGAGAGACCCAGTACTTC